The 25 T cell receptor beta chains below all came from one sample that was sequenced in a study of blood T cell repertoires in COVID-19. Data came from immunoSEQ multiplex PCR; TCRdb stores just in-frame clones and leaves some out. The sample shows roughly 360,000 clones, 80% to 90% of them seen only once. Sequenced material: PBMCs or T cells enriched from blood (not recorded which). These receptors all come from a man under 40 who had recovered from COVID-19.

The chain joins TRBV7-6 to TRBJ1-1, with D perhaps matching TRBD1 (5 bases). Germline V CDR1 and CDR2: SGHVS, FNYEAQ. The CDR3 sequence is 14 residues long. V lost 3 bases, J lost 3 bases, and 11 bases lay in between. For the CDR3, the DNA is TGTGCCAGCAGCTTCTCGGACACCGACACTGAAGCTTTCTTT. Its translation is CASSFSDTDTEAFF.

The chain carries TRBV27 and TRBJ2-1; 15 positions match TRBD2. Germline lookup yields CDR1 MNHEY and CDR2 SMNVEV (reference sequence). The CDR3 is made up of 16 amino acids. The V segment lost 7 bases and the J segment 2 bases; nucleotides outside the gene matches: 3. The chain's CDR3 is CASKGLAGGPYNEQFF. CDR3 DNA: TGTGCCAGCAAGGGACTAGCGGGGGGCCCCTACAATGAGCAGTTCTTC.

CDR3 amino acids: CASRTGNNQPQHF. In DNA form, the CDR3 reads TGTGCCAGCAGAACAGGGAACAATCAGCCCCAGCATTTT. The chain joins TRBV27 to TRBJ1-5; D might be TRBD1 (6 bases). CDR3 length: 13 amino acids. V lost 6 bases, J lost 3 bases, and 9 bases lay in between. From germline, CDR1 is MNHEY and CDR2 SMNVEV (reference sequence).

The chain employs TRBV30 and TRBJ2-7, with 8 bases matching TRBD1. This CDR3 is built from 11 residues. The ends lost 7 bases at V and 4 bases at J; junction bases unmatched: 3. Per the germline V gene, CDR1 is GTSNPN and CDR2 is SVGIG (reference sequence). In DNA, the CDR3 is TGTGCCTTCGACAGGGGATACGAGCAGTACTTC. It encodes CAFDRGYEQYF.

This rearrangement joins TRBV7-6 to TRBJ2-1; D possibly corresponds to TRBD2 (5 bases). CDR1 is SGHVS, CDR2 FNYEAQ, per germline. CDR3 size: 17 residues. V dropped 5 bases and J dropped 5 bases, with 22 bases sitting between them. DNA for the CDR3: TGTGCCAGCAGCCCCCGACGTGGGAGTGGGCTCAACAATGAGCAGTTCTTC. Its translation is CASSPRRGSGLNNEQFF.

This clone occurred a few times. Distinct nucleotide sequences in the sample also encode this CDR3. This rearrangement joins TRBV5-1 to TRBJ1-1; 7 bases are a match to TRBD1. The CDR3 extends over 14 amino acids. Germline lookup yields CDR1 SGHRS and CDR2 YFSETQ. V gave up 4 bases and J gave up 0 bases; unmatched junction bases: 3. In nucleotides, the CDR3 is TGCGCCAGCAGCCTGACAGGGATGAACACTGAAGCTTTCTTT. Translation gives CASSLTGMNTEAFF.

The CDR3 DNA reads TGTGCCAGCAGCTCCGGGTCGTCTGGAAACACCATATATTTT. Translated, it gives CASSSGSSGNTIYF. The rearrangement uses TRBV6-5 and TRBJ1-3; D remains ambiguous. The CDR3 is 14 amino acids. Trimming stripped 6 bases from V and 1 base from J, with 10 bases between. Germline V gene lookup returns CDR1 MNHEY and CDR2 SVGAGI.

For this clone: Other nucleotide sequences from this sample produce the same CDR3. This chain joins TRBV9 and TRBJ2-3, with 8 bases aligning to TRBD1. The germline CDR1 and CDR2 sequences are SGDLS and YYNGEE. V was clipped by 3 bases and J by 1 base; unmatched bases: 4. CDR3 length: 15 amino acids. The CDR3 region is CASSATTGGTDTQYF. The CDR3, as DNA: TGTGCCAGCAGCGCCACGACAGGGGGCACAGATACGCAGTATTTT.

The chain links TRBV27 to TRBJ1-2; 7 nucleotides line up with TRBD1. Germline CDR1 reads MNHEY; CDR2 reads SMNVEV (reference sequence). V dropped 6 bases and J dropped 7; count of bases not matched to a gene: 23. The CDR3 length is 18 residues. CDR3 sequence: CASSSFGSTNRGKFGYTF. In nucleotides, the CDR3 is TGTGCCAGCAGCTCCTTTGGGTCTACAAACAGGGGAAAGTTTGGCTACACCTTC.

The V and J genes are TRBV14 and TRBJ1-1; D gene unclear. This CDR3 is built from 12 residues. Germline lookup yields CDR1 SGHDN and CDR2 FVKESK. Trimming took off 4 bases at V and 5 bases at J, with 8 bases between the two ends. CDR3: CASSPRLTEAFF. CDR3 nucleotide sequence: TGTGCCAGCAGCCCCCGGTTGACTGAAGCTTTCTTT.

V and J are TRBV7-2 and TRBJ2-3, with 13 positions matching TRBD2. CDR3 length: 16 amino acids. V dropped 6 bases and J dropped 3; count of bases not matched to a gene: 6. CDR1 is SGHTA, CDR2 FQGNSA, per germline. CDR3 DNA: TGTGCCAGCAGGACTAGCGGGGGGTTGAGGACAGATACGCAGTATTTT. Its translation: CASRTSGGLRTDTQYF.

On this clone itself: This specimen includes other DNA sequences encoding the same CDR3. The chain has TRBV4-1 and TRBJ1-6; D possibly corresponds to TRBD1 (6 bases). Germline CDR1 is MGHRA and CDR2 is YSYEKL. With 0 bases removed from V and 0 bases from J, the gap between germline ends came to 9 bases. The CDR3 has 17 amino acids. The CDR3 sequence is CASSQEGGGSYNSPLHF. CDR3 DNA: TGCGCCAGCAGCCAAGAGGGAGGGGGCTCCTATAATTCACCCCTCCACTTT.

The rearrangement links TRBV6-2 or TRBV6-3 to TRBJ2-7; tentative D call: TRBD1 (7 bases). The CDR3 covers 16 residues. Trimming shortened V by 2 bases and J by 4 bases, and 18 bases separated the two germline ends. CDR1 MNHEY and CDR2 SVGEGT come from the germline V gene. CDR3 in amino acids: CASSYDHRGLPYEQYF. The CDR3 DNA reads as TGTGCCAGCAGTTACGACCACAGGGGACTTCCGTACGAGCAGTACTTC.

The V gene is TRBV7-2, the J gene TRBJ1-5, with TRBD1 as a possible D gene (6 bases). The CDR3 is made up of 15 amino acids. Germline assignment: CDR1 SGHTA and CDR2 FQGNSA. The germline V and J ends were trimmed by 1 base and 6 bases, with 13 bases remaining between them. Here the CDR3 DNA reads TGTGCCAGCAGCTTAGAAGCTGGCAGGGGTCAGCCCCAGCATTTT. Translation gives CASSLEAGRGQPQHF.

CDR3 loop: CASRVTPGGEQYF. DNA for the CDR3: TGCGCCTCCCGCGTAACGCCAGGGGGCGAGCAGTACTTC. This sequence joins TRBV4-1 and TRBJ2-7, with 7 bases fitting TRBD1. Germline CDR1 is MGHRA and CDR2 is YSYEKL. The CDR3 spans 13 residues. V shed 11 bases and J 6 bases; nucleotides not matched to a gene: 13.

The chain links TRBV5-1 to TRBJ1-4; 7 positions agree with TRBD1. The CDR3 is made up of 15 amino acids. Germline CDR1 is SGHRS and CDR2 is YFSETQ. The V segment lost 2 bases and the J segment 4 bases; nucleotides outside the gene matches: 5. The CDR3 DNA sequence: TGCGCCAGCAGCTTTGGGGACAGAAGTAATGAAAAACTGTTTTTT. Amino acids: CASSFGDRSNEKLFF. The full variable domain, its missing parts supplied by reference TRBV5-1 and TRBJ1-4, is KAGVTQTPRYLIKTRGQQVTLSCSPISGHRSVSWYQQTPGQGLQFLFEYFSETQRNKGNFPGRFSGRQFSNSRSEMNVSTLELGDSALYLCASSFGDRSNEKLFFGSGTQLSVL.

The J gene is TRBJ1-5, the V gene TRBV6-2 or TRBV6-3; a weak D match, TRBD1 (5 bases). The length of the CDR3 is 13 residues. Trimming took 5 bases from V and 7 from J, leaving 12 bases between them. The V gene's germline CDR1 is MNHEY and CDR2 SVGEGT. CDR3 amino acids: CASSHIQGQPQHF. CDR3 bases: TGTGCCAGCAGTCACATCCAGGGACAGCCCCAGCATTTT.

The chain links TRBV5-1 to TRBJ1-2; D is unclear. With 5 bases removed from V and 2 bases from J, the gap between germline ends came to 10 bases. Germline loops: CDR1 SGHRS, CDR2 YFSETQ. The CDR3 runs 13 residues. The CDR3 nucleotides are TGCGCCAGCAGGTACGGACTCAACTATGGCTACACCTTC. Translating it yields CASRYGLNYGYTF.

V usage is TRBV2 and J usage is TRBJ1-2; D not certain. Germline-derived CDR1 and CDR2 are SNHLY and FYNNEI. Deletions cut 8 bases from V and 3 bases from J, with 10 bases between. The CDR3 covers 12 residues. CDR3: CASRGSDYGYTF. CDR3 DNA sequence: TGTGCCAGCCGAGGGAGTGACTATGGCTACACCTTC.

The rearrangement uses TRBV19 and TRBJ1-6, with 9 positions matching TRBD1. The J segment lost 8 bases and the V segment lost 5 bases, leaving 4 bases of the junction unmatched. Germline-derived CDR1 and CDR2 are LNHDA and SQIVND (reference sequence). CDR3 length equals 14 residues. The CDR3 sequence is CASSLGQGHSPLHF. The CDR3 nucleotides read TGTGCCAGTAGTCTTGGACAGGGGCATTCACCCCTCCACTTT. The complete variable domain, with remaining parts taken from reference TRBV19 and TRBJ1-6, reads DGGITQSPKYLFRKEGQNVTLSCEQNLNHDAMYWYRQDPGQGLRLIYYSQIVNDFQKGDIAEGYSVSREKKESFPLTVTSAQKNPTAFYLCASSLGQGHSPLHFGNGTRLTVT.

Regarding this clone: This sample also contains other DNA sequences that code for the same CDR3. The chain links TRBV5-1 to TRBJ2-5; 10 positions agree with TRBD2. The CDR3 spans 14 residues. V shed 2 bases and J 5 bases; nucleotides not matched to a gene: 3. The germline gives CDR1 SGHRS, CDR2 YFSETQ. The CDR3 nucleotides read TGCGCCAGCAGCTTCAGCGGGGGGGAGGAGACCCAGTACTTC. It yields the protein CASSFSGGEETQYF. Full variable domain (missing parts from reference TRBV5-1 and TRBJ2-5): KAGVTQTPRYLIKTRGQQVTLSCSPISGHRSVSWYQQTPGQGLQFLFEYFSETQRNKGNFPGRFSGRQFSNSRSEMNVSTLELGDSALYLCASSFSGGEETQYFGPGTRLLVL.

The chain couples TRBV25-1 to TRBJ1-5; D is perhaps TRBD1 (6 bases). Trimming took 5 bases from V and 6 from J, leaving 11 bases between them. Germline V CDR1 and CDR2: MGHDK, SYGVNS. The CDR3 consists of 13 residues. DNA of the CDR3: TGTGCCAGCAGTAAGGGGGGGAGTCAGCCCCAGCATTTT. It is translated as CASSKGGSQPQHF.

V usage is TRBV2 and J usage is TRBJ1-1, with 8 positions matching TRBD1. J was trimmed by 3 bases and V by 7 bases; bases with no gene match: 4. This CDR3 contains 13 residues. CDR1 and CDR2 from the germline V gene are SNHLY and FYNNEI. CDR3 sequence reads: CASTDRVYTEAFF. The CDR3 DNA is TGTGCCAGCACGGACAGGGTTTACACTGAAGCTTTCTTT.

The chain links TRBV7-9 to TRBJ1-1; D unclear. CDR1 is SEHNR, CDR2 FQNEAQ, per germline (reference sequence). V lost 3 bases and J lost 8, with 7 bases in between. CDR3 length: 11 amino acids. CDR3 residues: CASSLEWEAFF. The CDR3 bases are TGTGCCAGCAGCTTGGAGTGGGAAGCTTTCTTT.

This chain connects TRBV19 to TRBJ2-7; 7 nucleotides match TRBD2. Germline-derived CDR1 and CDR2 are LNHDA and SQIVND (reference sequence). The CDR3 extends over 13 amino acids. V dropped 8 bases and J dropped 0; count of bases not matched to a gene: 4. CDR3: CASAGVSSYEQYF. CDR3 nucleotides: TGTGCCAGTGCGGGGGTTAGCTCCTACGAGCAGTACTTC.